This T cell receptor (beta chain) comes out of a study of T cell responses to AZD1222 COVID-19 vaccine. Study results and limitations: At baseline, just five to seven AZD1222 recipients tested seropositive. Repertoire sampling happened only post peak T cell response. The donors showed a predominance of white British ancestry and of females, with possible underestimation of clonal diversity. Breadth and depth of Spike-specific TCRs rose after two AZD1222 doses.

The CDR3 is 15 amino acids. The germline gives CDR1 MDHEN, CDR2 SYDVKM. Trimming took 0 bases from V and 5 from J; bases not matched to a gene: 6. Assay used: immunoSEQ multiplex PCR; TCRdb lists only in-frame clones, some missing. Of about 92,000 clones listed, 70% to 90% were seen once; the top ten hold 10%. Concerning this clone: The antigen remains unidentified.

Sequenced here: peripheral blood, sampled on day 0 of AZD1222 vaccination. This receptor was obtained from an adult in good health. The J gene is TRBJ1-1, the V gene TRBV28; 7 bases are a match to TRBD1. CDR3 loop: CASSLWTATGTEAFF. CDR3 bases: TGTGCCAGCAGTTTATGGACAGCGACAGGGACTGAAGCTTTCTTT.